This T cell receptor beta chain comes out of a study of OX40 agonist ivuxolimab in advanced cancers. Study-level information: The dose-escalation cohort had hepatocellular carcinoma, melanoma, renal cell or head and neck cancer.

The germline V gene encodes CDR1 SGHRS and CDR2 YFSETQ. Trimming pared 7 bases from V and 0 bases from J, leaving 18 bases between. This CDR3 contains 16 residues. The method was immunoSEQ multiplex PCR; TCRdb's version includes in-frame clones alone and lacks a portion of them. In the table there are 65,000 to 95,000 clones, approximately 90% of which are singletons. The rearrangement joins TRBV5-1 to TRBJ2-3, with a weak D call TRBD2 (6 bases). This receptor was identified in an adult with an advanced solid tumor such as melanoma, head and neck, liver or kidney cancer. Sequences were derived from CD4+ or CD8+ T cells sorted from blood, sampled in a trial of the OX40 agonist ivuxolimab. The CDR3 is CASYRTSPASTDTQYF. The CDR3 nucleotides read TGCGCCAGCTATCGCACTAGCCCTGCTAGCACAGATACGCAGTATTTT.